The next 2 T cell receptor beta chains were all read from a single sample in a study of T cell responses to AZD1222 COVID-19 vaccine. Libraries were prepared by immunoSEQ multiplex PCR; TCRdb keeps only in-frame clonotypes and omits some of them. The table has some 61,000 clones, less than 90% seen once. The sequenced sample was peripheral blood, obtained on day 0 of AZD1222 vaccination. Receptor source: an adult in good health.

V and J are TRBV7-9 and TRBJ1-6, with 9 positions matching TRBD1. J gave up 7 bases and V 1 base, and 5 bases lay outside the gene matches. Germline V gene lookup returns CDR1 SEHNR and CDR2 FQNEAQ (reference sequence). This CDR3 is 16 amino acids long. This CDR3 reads CASSLDRDRDNSPLHF. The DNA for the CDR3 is TGTGCCAGCAGCTTAGACCGGGACAGGGACAATTCACCCCTCCACTTT.

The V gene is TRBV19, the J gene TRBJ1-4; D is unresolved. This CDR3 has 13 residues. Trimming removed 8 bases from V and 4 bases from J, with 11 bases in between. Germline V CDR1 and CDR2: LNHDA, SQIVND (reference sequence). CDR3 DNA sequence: TGTGCCAGTTCAAGAGCGATTAATGAAAAACTGTTTTTT. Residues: CASSRAINEKLFF.